This TCR beta chain came from a study of T cells in Graves' hyperthyroidism and ophthalmopathy. The TCR beta CDR3 regions underwent amplification using RNA transcripts as the source. HTBI primers were used for first-round RT-PCR of the TCR CDR3. TCRdb analysed the multiplex PCR reads with MiXCR anew, one entry per CDR3 protein. The sample holds roughly 500,000 distinct CDR3 sequences, 11% to 15% seen once. This clonotype was observed a few times. Any symptoms of ophthalmopathy came after the first hyperthyroidism diagnosis, from which the blood sample dates. Source material for PBMCs was 10 ml fresh peripheral blood. Germline CDR1 and CDR2: MGHRA and YSYEKL. The V end lost 2 bases, the J end lost 8 bases, and 15 bases lay between the germline ends. CDR3 length equals 14 residues.

V usage is TRBV4-1 and J usage is TRBJ1-2, with D tentatively TRBD1 (5 bases). Sequencing used blood. The sequence was collected from a woman in her 30s with Graves' hyperthyroidism that later progressed to Graves' ophthalmopathy. CDR3 sequence (DNA): TGCGCCAGCAGCCAACCTAGACAGTCCTTGGGCTACACCTTC. This sequence encodes CASSQPRQSLGYTF.